These T cell receptor beta chains were read from a single sample in a study of Ad26.COV2.S vaccination and SARS-CoV-2 variants. The data were produced by immunoSEQ multiplex PCR, yet TCRdb's version contains in-frame clones alone and is incomplete. Of under 600,000 clones in the sample, about 89% were seen once. Material: peripheral blood, obtained in a trial of Ad26.COV2.S vaccine versus placebo. All receptors derive from a person between 18 and 60 years old who received the Ad26.COV2.S COVID-19 vaccine or a placebo. Each CDR3 is given with its conserved first and last residue. A D gene is named only where the DNA matches it firmly. Part of the rows lack a size; the others show once, few, many or a class for expanded clones.

J gene,V gene,clone size,D gene,CDR3 DNA,CDR3 protein
TRBJ2-1,TRBV5-1,NA,TRBD2,TGCGCCAGCAGACGCCAGACTAGCTGGAGCTCCTACAATGAGCAGTTCTTC,CASRRQTSWSSYNEQFF
TRBJ1-1,TRBV4-3,NA,NA,TGCGCCAGCAGCCACCTCCCTAGGGGGAACACTGAAGCTTTCTTT,CASSHLPRGNTEAFF
TRBJ2-3,TRBV7-9,NA,NA,TGTGCCAGCAGCTTAAACTTGGGGCTCGGCACAGATACGCAGTATTTT,CASSLNLGLGTDTQYF
TRBJ1-3,TRBV7-9,once,NA,TGTGCCAGCAGCTTAAGGAGCGCGTCTGGAAACACCATATATTTT,CASSLRSASGNTIYF
TRBJ2-1,TRBV6-2/TRBV6-3,NA,NA,TGTGCCAGCAGTTACTCCACAGTGCTCAATGAGCAGTTCTTC,CASSYSTVLNEQFF
TRBJ2-3,TRBV4-1,NA,NA,TGCGCCAGCAGCCAACCCCGGCAGAGGTTGGCGCAGTATTTT,CASSQPRQRLAQYF
TRBJ2-2,TRBV30,NA,NA,TGTGCCTGGAGTGAGGTACCGTCTGGGGAGCTGTTTTTT,CAWSEVPSGELFF
TRBJ2-7,TRBV18,NA,TRBD1,TGTGCCAGCTCACCAAGACAGGGGGCCTACGAGCAGTACTTC,CASSPRQGAYEQYF
TRBJ1-2,TRBV6-1,NA,NA,TGTGCCAGCAGTGAACGAACCCCGCCCCCCACCTGGTGGACCTATGGCTACACCTTC,CASSERTPPPTWWTYGYTF
TRBJ2-5,TRBV20-1,NA,NA,TGCAGTGCTGCTAAAGAGACCCAGTACTTC,CSAAKETQYF
TRBJ1-6,TRBV28,NA,TRBD1,TGTGCCAGCAGTCCCCCGGGACAGTTCAAAAGCTCCTATAATTCACCCCTCCACTTT,CASSPPGQFKSSYNSPLHF